Each of the 17 T cell receptor beta chains below was sequenced from the same sample in a study of T-cell reconstitution after alpha-beta-depleted transplantation in children (dated by TCRdb to the mid-2010s). The intended sense of this specimen's treatment or condition label: allogeneic hematopoietic cell transplantation with graft depleted of TCRalphabeta T cells and CD19 B cells. Receptors were amplified or captured by PCR. These reads were obtained on an Illumina HiSeq 2500. To normalize quantification of the TCRbeta repertoire, the TCR libraries were built with molecular barcoding that relied on unique molecular identifiers. The public reads were reprocessed in TCRdb via fastp at Q25 and MiXCR, keeping in-frame beta chains. Each entry is one CDR3 protein sequence, shown with its most common DNA and genes. The sample contains 700,000 to 850,000 distinct CDR3 sequences, roughly 15% of them found a single time. Roughly 5% of the sample is taken by the ten largest.

Sequencing was performed on PBMCs, mostly from graft donor cells, taken 360 days after TCRalphabeta/CD19-depleted stem cell transplant. Receptor source: a male patient younger than 18 who had a stem cell transplant for acute lymphoblastic leukemia, so the T cells may come from the graft donor.

This chain joins TRBV10-2 and TRBJ1-2; weak D call: TRBD1 (6 bases). The CDR3 is made up of 15 amino acids. Germline CDR1 reads WSHSY; CDR2 reads SAAADI. Trimming took off 3 bases at V and 0 bases at J, with 11 bases between the two ends. The CDR3 region has the DNA TGCGCCAGCAGTGATCTCGGACAGACTAACTATGGCTACACCTTC. Its protein is CASSDLGQTNYGYTF.

This clonotype was counted a few times. The chain is built from TRBV7-2 and TRBJ2-1, with D unresolved. V was pared by 7 bases and J by 6 bases, with 13 bases between. CDR3 length: 13 amino acids. The V gene's germline CDR1 is SGHTA and CDR2 FQGNSA. The chain's CDR3 is CASTQEAPNEQFF. For the CDR3, the DNA is TGTGCCAGCACCCAAGAGGCCCCCAATGAGCAGTTCTTC.

This clonotype was recorded at least ten times. The chain links TRBV27 to TRBJ2-7; D perhaps matches TRBD1 (6 bases). This CDR3 is built from 14 residues. V was cut by 5 bases and J by 0 bases, with 11 bases left in between. Germline V gene sequence: CDR1 MNHEY, CDR2 SMNVEV (reference sequence). The CDR3 DNA reads as TGTGCCAGCAGTCTCTGGACAGACTCCTACGAGCAGTACTTC. This translates into CASSLWTDSYEQYF.

This clonotype was counted a few times. V gene TRBV5-1 combines with J gene TRBJ2-1; D possibly corresponds to TRBD2 (5 bases). Deletions cut 5 bases from V and 9 bases from J, with 27 bases between. Per the germline V gene, CDR1 is SGHRS and CDR2 is YFSETQ. The CDR3 runs 17 residues. Here the CDR3 reads CASRSLVSGEGSFEQFF. CDR3 nucleotide sequence: TGCGCCAGCAGATCCCTCGTGAGCGGCGAGGGCAGTTTTGAGCAGTTCTTC. The full variable domain, completed using reference TRBV5-1 and TRBJ2-1, is KAGVTQTPRYLIKTRGQQVTLSCSPISGHRSVSWYQQTPGQGLQFLFEYFSETQRNKGNFPGRFSGRQFSNSRSEMNVSTLELGDSALYLCASRSLVSGEGSFEQFFGPGTRLTVL.

This clonotype was counted many times. The V call is TRBV11-3, the J call TRBJ2-3; 9 positions agree with TRBD2. CDR1 SGHNT and CDR2 YENEEA come from the germline V gene. The CDR3 runs to 13 residues. Trimming took 4 bases from V and 6 from J; bases not matched to a gene: 2. CDR3 sequence reads: CASSSGTSDTQYF. CDR3 DNA sequence: TGTGCCAGCAGCTCCGGGACTAGCGATACGCAGTATTTT. The full variable domain, its missing parts supplied by reference TRBV11-3 and TRBJ2-3, is EAGVVQSPRYKIIEKKQPVAFWCNPISGHNTLYWYLQNLGQGPELLIRYENEEAVDDSQLPKDRFSAERLKGVDSTLKIQPAELGDSAVYLCASSSGTSDTQYFGPGTRLTVL.

This clonotype was recorded many times. J is TRBJ2-1 and V is TRBV13; D remains unclear. Germline values: CDR1 PRHDT, CDR2 FYEKMQ (reference sequence). V lost 3 bases, J lost 7 bases, and 7 bases lay in between. The CDR3 extends over 12 amino acids. CDR3 coding DNA: TGTGCCAGCAGCTTCCTAGAGAATGAGCAGTTCTTC. It encodes CASSFLENEQFF. Based on the CDR3 plus reference TRBV13 and TRBJ2-1, the full variable domain is AAGVIQSPRHLIKEKRETATLKCYPIPRHDTVYWYQQGPGQDPQFLISFYEKMQSDKGSIPDRFSAQQFSDYHSELNMSSLELGDSALYFCASSFLENEQFFGPGTRLTVL.

This clonotype was observed a handful of times. V and J are TRBV29-1 and TRBJ2-7; D is undetermined. Germline lookup yields CDR1 SQVTM and CDR2 ANQGSEA. V was pared by 3 bases and J by 2 bases, with 14 bases between. The CDR3 is made up of 14 amino acids. The CDR3: CSVEDPDGPYEQYF. CDR3 bases: TGCAGCGTTGAGGACCCGGACGGGCCCTACGAGCAGTACTTC.

This clonotype has a handful of counts. V gene TRBV7-8 combines with J gene TRBJ2-6; no reliable D call. The germline gives CDR1 SGHVS, CDR2 FQNEAQ. Trimming shortened V by 2 bases and J by 0 bases, and 8 bases separated the two germline ends. CDR3 length equals 16 residues. The CDR3 DNA reads TGTGCCAGCAGCTTAATGGCGATCTCTGGGGCCAACGTCCTGACTTTC. It translates to CASSLMAISGANVLTF.

This clonotype was observed a few times. The V call is TRBV27, the J call TRBJ2-1, with D maybe TRBD2 (6 bases). Trimming took off 3 bases at V and 11 bases at J, with 14 bases between the two ends. The germline V gene encodes CDR1 MNHEY and CDR2 SMNVEV (reference sequence). CDR3 length: 13 amino acids. The CDR3 protein is CASSFGRDSKQFF. Here the CDR3 DNA reads TGTGCCAGCAGTTTTGGCAGGGACTCGAAGCAGTTCTTC.

Only a few counts were recorded for this clonotype. The V gene is TRBV20-1, the J gene TRBJ1-5, with 8 bases aligning to TRBD1. Germline CDR1 reads DFQATT; CDR2 reads SNEGSKA (reference sequence). V lost 3 bases to trimming and J lost 6 bases; unmatched junction nucleotides: 10. The CDR3 runs to 15 residues. The CDR3 sequence: CSASLGQGVRQPQHF. Written as DNA, the CDR3 is TGCAGTGCTAGTCTCGGACAGGGAGTACGTCAGCCCCAGCATTTT.

The chain uses TRBV7-6 and TRBJ1-1; D perhaps matches TRBD1 (5 bases). Trimming took off 3 bases at V and 1 base at J, with 9 bases between the two ends. The CDR3 consists of 14 residues. Germline V gene sequence: CDR1 SGHVS, CDR2 FNYEAQ. For the CDR3, the DNA is TGTGCCAGCAGCTTCCATACAGGGAACACTGAAGCTTTCTTT. This sequence encodes CASSFHTGNTEAFF.

The sample holds a few counts of this clonotype. The V call is TRBV14, the J call TRBJ2-2, with TRBD2 identical over 11 bases. The germline CDR1 and CDR2 sequences are SGHDN and FVKESK. J was trimmed by 5 bases and V by 2 bases; bases with no gene match: 1. The CDR3 has 15 amino acids. CDR3 protein: CASSQRLAGTGELFF. The CDR3 DNA is TGTGCCAGCAGCCAAAGACTAGCGGGAACCGGGGAGCTGTTTTTT.

The J gene is TRBJ2-1, the V gene TRBV7-9; the D gene is possibly TRBD2 (6 bases). V was trimmed by 5 bases and J by 4 bases, leaving 18 bases between them. The CDR3 is made up of 16 amino acids. CDR1 and CDR2 (germline): SEHNR, FQNEAQ (reference sequence). This chain's CDR3 is CASSPPGLRIYNEQFF. The CDR3 region has the DNA TGTGCCAGCAGCCCGCCGGGACTGCGTATATACAATGAGCAGTTCTTC.

This clonotype was recorded a few times. The V gene is TRBV2, the J gene TRBJ1-5; perhaps TRBD1 as D (5 bases). CDR1 and CDR2 from the germline V gene are SNHLY and FYNNEI. The V end was cut by 2 bases, the J end by 3 bases, with 8 bases between. The CDR3 extends over 14 amino acids. The CDR3: CASSERQPNQPQHF. CDR3 in DNA: TGTGCCAGCAGTGAACGACAGCCCAATCAGCCCCAGCATTTT.

This clonotype has more than one count but fewer than ten. V is TRBV15 and J is TRBJ2-5; D gene unclear. This CDR3 has 13 amino acids. Germline CDR1 reads LNHNV; CDR2 reads YYDKDF (reference sequence). V gave up 0 bases and J gave up 6 bases, with 8 bases separating them. The DNA for the CDR3 is TGTGCCACCAGCAGAGACAGTGCTCAGACCCAGTACTTC. This gives the protein CATSRDSAQTQYF.

J is TRBJ2-7 and V is TRBV13; 7 nucleotides agree with TRBD2. Germline lookup yields CDR1 PRHDT and CDR2 FYEKMQ (reference sequence). The CDR3 totals 16 residues. Unmatched junction bases numbered 11, after V lost 0 bases and J lost 6 bases. The DNA for the CDR3 is TGTGCCAGCAGCTTAGGGGATGGGACTAAGCGATCCGAGCAGTACTTC. It codes for CASSLGDGTKRSEQYF.

As regards this clonotype: This likely stems from a read error, as it lies one base from a far larger clone. V gene TRBV5-1 combines with J gene TRBJ1-1, with D perhaps TRBD1 (6 bases). V lost 3 bases and J lost 1, with 7 bases in between. Germline V gives CDR1 SGHRS, CDR2 YFSETQ. This CDR3 has 13 residues. The CDR3 nucleotides are TGCGCCAGCAGCTGGGGGGCGAACACTGAAGCTTTCTTT. It codes for CASSWGANTEAFF.